The clone carrying this T cell receptor (beta chain) was found a few times. Its antigen is not identified. This sample is part of a study of cytomegalovirus exposure and HLA in healthy donors. Background on the study: A prior study identified 100 million to 130 million unique TCR beta sequences from about 200 million T cells. Across some 400 genotyped donors, about 81% landed in the Caucasian-associated ancestry cluster.

This CDR3 is 15 amino acids long. V shed 4 bases and J 4 bases; nucleotides not matched to a gene: 4. The V gene's germline CDR1 is SGHAT and CDR2 FQNNGV. This PCR relied on a set of 60 Vbeta primers and 13 Jbeta primers. Clones were sequenced by immunoSEQ multiplex PCR, and TCRdb holds only the in-frame ones, with some missing. The table has around 150,000 clones, 75% to 85% seen once. Notes on the study in general: The productive fraction for most TCR beta V segments was about 90% or about 30% in an earlier analysis. It was likely that a cluster of highly shared sequence variants was a sequencing artifact.

The chain uses TRBV11-2 and TRBJ2-1; TRBD2 agrees at 10 bases. The clonotype comes from a female donor in good health and CMV-seropositive. Sequenced input: PBMCs. CDR3: CASSSTSGVYNEQFF. The CDR3 coding sequence is TGTGCCAGCAGCTCCACTAGCGGGGTATACAATGAGCAGTTCTTC. Full variable domain (outside the CDR3, taken from reference TRBV11-2 and TRBJ2-1): EAGVAQSPRYKIIEKRQSVAFWCNPISGHATLYWYQQILGQGPKLLIQFQNNGVVDDSQLPKDRFSAERLKGVDSTLKIQPAKLEDSAVYLCASSSTSGVYNEQFFGPGTRLTVL.